This TCR beta chain was sequenced for a study of patients and donors after allogeneic stem cell transplantation. The germline gives CDR1 MNHEY, CDR2 SMNVEV (reference sequence). The CDR3 has 16 amino acids. V shed 7 bases and J 0 bases; nucleotides not matched to a gene: 11. A single record per CDR3 protein comes from TCRdb applying MiXCR to the RT-PCR reads. Among about 100,000 distinct CDR3 sequences listed, over 30% were seen once. This clonotype was sampled from a human donor who was either an allogeneic HSCT recipient or a stem cell or donor lymphocyte infusion donor (not recorded which). It is not recorded whose cells these are; they may come from a transplant donor. This chain uses TRBV27 with TRBJ2-7, with 8 nucleotides matching TRBD2. The specimen was blood, either unsorted or a sorted T cell fraction (not recorded which). CDR3 DNA: TGTGCCAGCAAACTCCTAGCGGGCTTAAGCTCCTACGAGCAGTACTTC. Its protein product is CASKLLAGLSSYEQYF.